The entry that follows covers one T cell receptor beta chain sequence. Here immunoSEQ multiplex PCR was the method, and the copy in TCRdb shows in-frame clones only, minus some. The sample holds tens of thousands of clones, around 77% seen once. Germline V gene lookup returns CDR1 MNHEY and CDR2 SVGAGI. The CDR3 consists of 12 residues. The V gene lost 0 bases and the J gene lost 6 bases, with 3 bases spanning the gap. The source of the sample is a study of OX40 agonist ivuxolimab in advanced cancers. The chain uses TRBV6-5 and TRBJ2-1, with no clear D. The source is an adult with an advanced solid tumor such as melanoma, head and neck, liver or kidney cancer. The input for sequencing was CD4+ or CD8+ T cells sorted from blood, taken in a trial of the OX40 agonist ivuxolimab. CDR3 bases: TGTGCCAGCAGTTACTCCGGCAATGAGCAGTTCTTC. Protein product: CASSYSGNEQFF.